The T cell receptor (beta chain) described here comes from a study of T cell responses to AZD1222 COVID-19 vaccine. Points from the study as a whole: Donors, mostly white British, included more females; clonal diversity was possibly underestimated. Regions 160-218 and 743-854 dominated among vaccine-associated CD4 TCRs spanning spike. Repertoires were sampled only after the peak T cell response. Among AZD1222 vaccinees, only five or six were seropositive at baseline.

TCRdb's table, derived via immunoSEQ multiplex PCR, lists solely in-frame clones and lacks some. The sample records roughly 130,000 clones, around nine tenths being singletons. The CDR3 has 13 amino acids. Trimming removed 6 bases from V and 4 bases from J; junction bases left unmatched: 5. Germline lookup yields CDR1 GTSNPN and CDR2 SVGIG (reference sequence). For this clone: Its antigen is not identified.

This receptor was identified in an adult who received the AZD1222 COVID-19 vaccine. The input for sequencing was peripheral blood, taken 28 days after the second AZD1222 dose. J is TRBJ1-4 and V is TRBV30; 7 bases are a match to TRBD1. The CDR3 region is CACAGGGNEKLFF. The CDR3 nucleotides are TGTGCCTGTGCAGGGGGGGGTAATGAAAAACTGTTTTTT. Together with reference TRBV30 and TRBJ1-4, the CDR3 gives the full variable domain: SQTIHQWPATLVQPVGSPLSLECTVEGTSNPNLYWYRQAAGRGLQLLFYSVGIGQISSEVPQNLSASRPQDRQFILSSKKLLLSDSGFYLCACAGGGNEKLFFGSGTQLSVL.